The clone carrying this T cell receptor beta chain was recorded at least ten times. Antigen unknown. The germline gives CDR1 SGHTS, CDR2 YDEGEE. With 2 bases removed from V and 2 bases from J, the gap between germline ends came to 15 bases. The CDR3 totals 16 residues. The data derive from a study of beta chain bispecific antibodies for T cell cancers. Whole-study context: Healthy donor T cells cocultured with leukemia lines and bispecific antibodies. HPB-ALL carried surface TRBV5-5, while Jurkat carried TRBV12-3.

TCRdb used MiXCR to reprocess the 5' RACE reads, holding one entry per CDR3 protein. The sample yields 8,000 to 9,000 distinct CDR3 sequences, about 2.4% seen once. Expansion lasted 2 to 4 days, with either anti-CD3 antibody OKT3 or CD3/CD28 beads. Control cocultures used anti-CD19 bispecific, which spared Jurkat and HPB-ALL cells. Whole-study findings and limits: Versus anti-CD19, anti-TRBV12 exposure cut the TRBV12-3 share of TRBV signal by under 99%. The leukemia cells, rather than normal T cells, gave most of the targeted TRBV signal.

This specimen was T cells from a healthy donor cultured with Jurkat leukemia cells, taken from a culture containing an anti-CD19 bispecific antibody. This clonotype was sampled from a human donor in good health. Some clones in this sample may be carry-over from other donors' samples. The genes are TRBV5-8 and TRBJ2-3; the D gene is possibly TRBD2 (6 bases). This CDR3 is CASSLHMGLTTDTQYF. CDR3 sequence (DNA): TGTGCCAGCAGCTTACACATGGGACTTACCACAGATACGCAGTATTTT.